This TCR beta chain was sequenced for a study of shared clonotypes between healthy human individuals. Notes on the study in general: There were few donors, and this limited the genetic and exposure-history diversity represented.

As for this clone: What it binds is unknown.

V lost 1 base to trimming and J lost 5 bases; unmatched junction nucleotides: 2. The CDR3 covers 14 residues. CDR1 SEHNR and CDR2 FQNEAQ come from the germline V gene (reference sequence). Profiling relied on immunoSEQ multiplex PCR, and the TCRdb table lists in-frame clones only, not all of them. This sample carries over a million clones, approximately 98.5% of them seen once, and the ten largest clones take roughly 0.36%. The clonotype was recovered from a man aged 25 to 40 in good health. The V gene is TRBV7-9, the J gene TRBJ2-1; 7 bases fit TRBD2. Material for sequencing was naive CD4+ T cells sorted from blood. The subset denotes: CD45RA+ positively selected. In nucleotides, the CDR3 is TGTGCCAGCAGCTTAGAGACTAGCCACAATGAGCAGTTCTTC. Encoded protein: CASSLETSHNEQFF.